The clone carrying this TCR beta chain has just one count. This entry belongs to a study of PD-1 blockade in mismatch repair-deficient tumors. Turning to the study itself: Patients had about a dozen mismatch repair-deficient cancer types, all previously treated and progressing.

TCR sequencing covered three patients who responded to pembrolizumab. The CDR3 consists of 15 residues. Germline V gene lookup returns CDR1 MNHEY and CDR2 SMNVEV (reference sequence). The V end was cut by 5 bases, the J end by 9 bases, with 17 bases between. Using immunoSEQ multiplex PCR, the repertoire was profiled, and TCRdb retains in-frame clones only, with some absent. This table has 25,000 to 30,000 clones, about 88% appearing once. Sequencing was performed on PBMCs, taken before pembrolizumab treatment. This chain links TRBV27 with TRBJ1-6; D might be TRBD1 (6 bases). The sequence came from an adult with mismatch repair-deficient cancer. CDR3 DNA: TGTGCCAGCAGTCCTACAGTGGGACACGTTTCACCCCTCCACTTT. Its translation is CASSPTVGHVSPLHF.